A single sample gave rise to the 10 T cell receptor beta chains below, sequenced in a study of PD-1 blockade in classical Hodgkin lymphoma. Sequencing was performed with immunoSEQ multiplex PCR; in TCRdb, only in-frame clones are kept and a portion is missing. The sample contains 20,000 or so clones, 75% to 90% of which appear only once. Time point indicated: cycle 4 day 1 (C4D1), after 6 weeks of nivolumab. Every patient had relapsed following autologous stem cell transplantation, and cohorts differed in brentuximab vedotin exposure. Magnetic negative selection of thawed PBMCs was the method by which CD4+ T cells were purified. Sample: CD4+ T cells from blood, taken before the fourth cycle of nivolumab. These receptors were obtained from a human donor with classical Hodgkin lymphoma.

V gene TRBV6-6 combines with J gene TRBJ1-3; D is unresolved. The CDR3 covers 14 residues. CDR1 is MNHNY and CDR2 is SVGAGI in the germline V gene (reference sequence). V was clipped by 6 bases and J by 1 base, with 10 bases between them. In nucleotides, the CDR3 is TGTGCCAGCAGCCCTGGTGGGTCTGGAAACACCATATATTTT. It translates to CASSPGGSGNTIYF.

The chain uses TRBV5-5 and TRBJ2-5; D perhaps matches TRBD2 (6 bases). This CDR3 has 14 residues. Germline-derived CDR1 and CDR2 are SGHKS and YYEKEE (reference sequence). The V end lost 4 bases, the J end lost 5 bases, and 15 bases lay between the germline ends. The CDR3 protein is CASSRSRGWETQYF. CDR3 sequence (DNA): TGTGCCAGCAGCCGCTCGCGGGGCTGGGAGACCCAGTACTTC.

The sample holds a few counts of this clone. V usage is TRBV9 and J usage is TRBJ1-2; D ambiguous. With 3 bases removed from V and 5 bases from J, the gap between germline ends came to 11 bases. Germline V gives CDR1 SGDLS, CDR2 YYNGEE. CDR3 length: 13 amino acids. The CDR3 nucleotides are TGTGCCAGCAGCGCGGAATTCCTTTATGGCTACACCTTC. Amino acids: CASSAEFLYGYTF.

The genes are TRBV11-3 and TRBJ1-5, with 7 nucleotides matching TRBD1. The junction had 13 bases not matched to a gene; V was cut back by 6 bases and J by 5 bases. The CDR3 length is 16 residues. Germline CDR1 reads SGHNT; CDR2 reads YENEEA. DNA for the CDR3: TGTGCCAGCAGAAACCGGGACAGCCTGAGTCATCAGCCCCAGCATTTT. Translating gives CASRNRDSLSHQPQHF.

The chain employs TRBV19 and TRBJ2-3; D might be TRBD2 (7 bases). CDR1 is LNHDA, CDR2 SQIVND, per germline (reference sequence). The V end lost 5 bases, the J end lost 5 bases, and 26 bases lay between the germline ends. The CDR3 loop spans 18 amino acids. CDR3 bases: TGTGCCAGTAGTCCCCTGGGGGGGCGCGGCCTCTCAGGAGATACGCAGTATTTT. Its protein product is CASSPLGGRGLSGDTQYF.

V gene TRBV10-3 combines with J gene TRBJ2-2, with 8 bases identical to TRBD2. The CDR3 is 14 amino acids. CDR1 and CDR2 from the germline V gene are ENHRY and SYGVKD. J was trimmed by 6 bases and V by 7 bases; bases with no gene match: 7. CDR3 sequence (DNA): TGTGCCATCACCGCCCGAGCGGGAGCCGGGGAGCTGTTTTTT. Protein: CAITARAGAGELFF.

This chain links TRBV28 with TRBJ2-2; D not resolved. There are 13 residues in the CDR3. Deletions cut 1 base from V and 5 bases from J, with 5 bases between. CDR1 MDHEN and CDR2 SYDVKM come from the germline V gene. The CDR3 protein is CASSLLYTGELFF. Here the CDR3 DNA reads TGTGCCAGCAGTTTATTATATACCGGGGAGCTGTTTTTT.

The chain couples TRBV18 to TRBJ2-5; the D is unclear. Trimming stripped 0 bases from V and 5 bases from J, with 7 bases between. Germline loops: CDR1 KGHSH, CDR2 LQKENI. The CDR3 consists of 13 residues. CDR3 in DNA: TGTGCCAGCTCACCACCTCCACCTGAGACCCAGTACTTC. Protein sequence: CASSPPPPETQYF.

The CDR3 bases are TGCAGCGTTGAAGGACAGGGCCTCAACTATGGCTACACCTTC. It is translated as CSVEGQGLNYGYTF. The chain combines TRBV29-1 with TRBJ1-2, with TRBD1 matching over 7 bases. Germline lookup yields CDR1 SQVTM and CDR2 ANQGSEA. With 1 base clipped from V and 2 bases from J, the junction kept 4 bases outside the gene matches. This CDR3 has 14 amino acids. Supplemented by reference TRBV29-1 and TRBJ1-2, the full variable domain reads SAVISQKPSRDICQRGTSLTIQCQVDSQVTMMFWYRQQPGQSLTLIATANQGSEATYESGFVIDKFPISRPNLTFSTLTVSNMSPEDSSIYLCSVEGQGLNYGYTFGSGTRLTVV.

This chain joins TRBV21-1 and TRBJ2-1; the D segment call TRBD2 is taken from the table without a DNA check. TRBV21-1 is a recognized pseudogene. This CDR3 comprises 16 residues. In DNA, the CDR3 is TGTGCCAGCAGCAAAGCTGCGGGAGGGTCCTACAATGAGCAGTTCTTC. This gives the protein CASSKAAGGSYNEQFF.